The text below deals with one TCR beta chain. What it binds is not known. TCRdb fed the reads into MiXCR, producing one record per CDR3 protein. The table has tens of thousands of distinct CDR3 sequences, 20% to 25% seen once. These data are taken from a study of T cell repertoires in cytomegalovirus infection. Study at large: In public TCR beta signatures, there were indications of both CMV infection and matching HLA type. Broader study findings: Dominating the ex vivo response were TCR beta clonotypes that were CMV-specific and HLA-C-restricted. Summed frequency of public TCR beta families distinguished CMV carriers with the relevant HLA.

V was trimmed by 6 bases and J by 9 bases, leaving 21 bases between them. CDR1 and CDR2 from the germline V gene are DFQATT and SNEGSKA (reference sequence). This CDR3 has 14 amino acids. The sequence derives from a human donor in good health (CMV status not recorded). Some clones in this sample may be carry-over from other donors' samples. The sample was PBMCs, sequenced either directly or after in vitro stimulation (not recorded which). This chain links TRBV20-1 with TRBJ2-4; a weak D match, TRBD2 (5 bases). The CDR3 nucleotides are TGCAGTGCCCCCTCTGGCGGGCTTCAAGGCATTCAGTACTTC. As protein: CSAPSGGLQGIQYF.